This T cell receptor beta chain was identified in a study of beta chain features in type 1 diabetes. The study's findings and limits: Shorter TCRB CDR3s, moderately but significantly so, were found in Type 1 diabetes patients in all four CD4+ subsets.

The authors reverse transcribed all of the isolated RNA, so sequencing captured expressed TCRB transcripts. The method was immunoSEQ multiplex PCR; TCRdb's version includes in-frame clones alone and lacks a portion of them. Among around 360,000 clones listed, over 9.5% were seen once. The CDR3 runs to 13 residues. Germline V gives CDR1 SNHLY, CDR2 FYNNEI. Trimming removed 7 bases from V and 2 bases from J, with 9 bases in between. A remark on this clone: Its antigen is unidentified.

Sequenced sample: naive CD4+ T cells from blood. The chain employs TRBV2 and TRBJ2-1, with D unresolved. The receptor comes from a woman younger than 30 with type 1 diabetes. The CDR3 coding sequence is TGTGCCAGCATGATCGACACCTACAATGAGCAGTTCTTC. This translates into CASMIDTYNEQFF.